These 6 T cell receptor beta chains were sequenced from one sample in a study of human CD8 memory T cell subsets. TCR beta libraries were made by UMI-labeled 5' RACE. TCRdb re-called the 5' RACE reads and catalogs CDR3 proteins one per entry, DNA excluded. Its listing shows under 20,000 distinct CDR3 sequences. Material for sequencing was CD8+ T cells from PBMCs. Receptors were obtained from a human donor in good health.

This chain links TRBV29-1 with TRBJ2-1; TCRdb gives TRBD2 as the D gene, but with no DNA this cannot be confirmed. The CDR3 is 18 amino acids. Germline values: CDR1 SQVTM, CDR2 ANQGSEA. CDR3 protein: CSVVGSSSGTSGSYEQFF.

The CDR3 loop is CASSPIRLGGYTF. The rearrangement links TRBV27 to TRBJ1-2. The length of the CDR3 is 13 residues. The germline V gene encodes CDR1 MNHEY and CDR2 SMNVEV (reference sequence).

The rearrangement uses TRBV4-1 and TRBJ1-2; TCRdb reports TRBD1, a call that lacks DNA to check it against. CDR1 and CDR2 (germline): MGHRA, YSYEKL. The CDR3 totals 16 residues. The CDR3 sequence is CASSQDFFRGNYGYTF.

By frequency, this clonotype is medium-sized. This chain connects TRBV29-1 to TRBJ2-7; TCRdb lists TRBD1, though no DNA is available to test this call. Germline V CDR1 and CDR2: SQVTM, ANQGSEA. The CDR3 covers 16 residues. The CDR3 reads CSVETPGQGEPYEQYF.

The rearrangement uses TRBV7-8 and TRBJ1-5; checking the TCRdb D call of TRBD1 is not possible without DNA. The CDR3 length is 13 residues. The germline CDR1 and CDR2 sequences are SGHVS and FQNEAQ. This CDR3 reads CASSTGSNQPQHF.

This clonotype registers medium-sized by frequency. Here the CDR3 reads CASSQGPGQGKKGYTF. The chain carries TRBV4-1 and TRBJ1-2; TCRdb reports TRBD1, a call that lacks DNA to check it against. The CDR3 runs to 16 residues. Germline V gene data show CDR1 as MGHRA and CDR2 as YSYEKL.